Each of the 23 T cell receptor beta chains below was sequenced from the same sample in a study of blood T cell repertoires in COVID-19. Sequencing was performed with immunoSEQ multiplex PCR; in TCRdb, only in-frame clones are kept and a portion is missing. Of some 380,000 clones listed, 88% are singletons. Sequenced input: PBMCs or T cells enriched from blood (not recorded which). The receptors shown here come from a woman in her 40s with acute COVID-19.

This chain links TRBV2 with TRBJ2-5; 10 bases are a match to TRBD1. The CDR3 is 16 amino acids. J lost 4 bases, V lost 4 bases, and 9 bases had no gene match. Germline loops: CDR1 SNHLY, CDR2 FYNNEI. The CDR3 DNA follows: TGTGCCAGCAGTGGGGGACAGGGGAGGATTTCAGAGACCCAGTACTTC. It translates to CASSGGQGRISETQYF.

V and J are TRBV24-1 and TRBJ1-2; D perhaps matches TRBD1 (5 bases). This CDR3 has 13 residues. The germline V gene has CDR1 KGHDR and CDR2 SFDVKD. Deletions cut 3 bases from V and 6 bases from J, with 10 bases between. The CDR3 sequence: CATSDDSLDGYTF. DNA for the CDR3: TGTGCCACCAGTGATGACAGCCTGGATGGCTACACCTTC.

This CDR3 reads CATSRVSSPRAEAFF. The DNA of the CDR3 is TGTGCCACCAGCAGAGTTTCCTCCCCGAGAGCTGAAGCTTTCTTT. The chain recombines TRBV15 with TRBJ1-1; D remains ambiguous. The CDR3 is 15 amino acids. The V gene's germline CDR1 is LNHNV and CDR2 YYDKDF (reference sequence). The V end was cut by 1 base, the J end by 6 bases, with 15 bases between.

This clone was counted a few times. CDR3 region: CASSIEGTPKSGQYF. CDR3 nucleotide sequence: TGTGCCAGTAGTATCGAAGGGACACCAAAAAGTGGGCAGTATTTT. This chain joins TRBV19 and TRBJ2-3; D perhaps matches TRBD1 (6 bases). This CDR3 is built from 15 residues. Germline V gives CDR1 LNHDA, CDR2 SQIVND (reference sequence). The germline V and J ends were trimmed by 3 bases and 11 bases, with 21 bases remaining between them.

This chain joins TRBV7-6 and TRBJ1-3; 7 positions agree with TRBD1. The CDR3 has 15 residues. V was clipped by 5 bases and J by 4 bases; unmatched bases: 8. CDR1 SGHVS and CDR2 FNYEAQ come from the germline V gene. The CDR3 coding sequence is TGTGCCAGCAGCAGCTTGACAGGGAGCGGAAACACCATATATTTT. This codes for CASSSLTGSGNTIYF.

The CDR3 region is CASSLNTGGQETQYF. CDR3 bases: TGTGCCAGCAGCCTGAATACGGGGGGTCAGGAGACCCAGTACTTC. The chain recombines TRBV28 with TRBJ2-5; TRBD2 agrees at 7 bases. Germline CDR1 and CDR2: MDHEN and SYDVKM. V shed 6 bases and J 5 bases; nucleotides not matched to a gene: 12. This CDR3 region has 15 residues.

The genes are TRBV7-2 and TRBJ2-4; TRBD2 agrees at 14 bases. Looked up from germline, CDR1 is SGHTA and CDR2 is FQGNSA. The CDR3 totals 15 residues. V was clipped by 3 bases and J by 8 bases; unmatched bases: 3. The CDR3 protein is CASSLETSGGDIQYF. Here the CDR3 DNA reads TGTGCCAGCAGCTTGGAGACTAGCGGGGGGGACATTCAGTACTTC.

The CDR3 protein is CATSGLQETQYF. The DNA for the CDR3 is TGTGCCACTTCGGGACTCCAAGAGACCCAGTACTTC. The chain links TRBV5-4 to TRBJ2-5, with D possibly being TRBD2 (6 bases). V shed 9 bases and J shed 1 base, with 10 bases lying between them. CDR3 length: 12 residues. The germline gives CDR1 SGHNT, CDR2 YYREEE (reference sequence).

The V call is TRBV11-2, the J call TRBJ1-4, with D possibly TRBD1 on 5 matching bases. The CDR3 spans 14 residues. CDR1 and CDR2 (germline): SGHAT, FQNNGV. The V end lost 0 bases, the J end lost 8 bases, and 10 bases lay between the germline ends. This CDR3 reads CASSLDGGAEKLFF. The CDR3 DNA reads TGTGCCAGCAGCTTAGATGGAGGGGCCGAAAAACTGTTTTTT.

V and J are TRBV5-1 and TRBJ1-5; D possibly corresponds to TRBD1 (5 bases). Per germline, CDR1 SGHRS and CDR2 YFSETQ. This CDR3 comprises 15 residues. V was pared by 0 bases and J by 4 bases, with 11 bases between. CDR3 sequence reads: CASSLEGYGNQPQHF. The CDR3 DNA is TGCGCCAGCAGCTTGGAGGGGTACGGGAATCAGCCCCAGCATTTT.

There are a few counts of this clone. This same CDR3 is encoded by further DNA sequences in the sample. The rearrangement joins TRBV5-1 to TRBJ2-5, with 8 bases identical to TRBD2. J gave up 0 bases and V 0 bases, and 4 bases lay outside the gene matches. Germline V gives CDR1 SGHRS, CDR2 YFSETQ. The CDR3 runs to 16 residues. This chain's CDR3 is CASSLVVAGYQETQYF. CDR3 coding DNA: TGCGCCAGCAGCTTGGTTGTAGCGGGGTACCAAGAGACCCAGTACTTC. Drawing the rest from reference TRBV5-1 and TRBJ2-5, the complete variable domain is KAGVTQTPRYLIKTRGQQVTLSCSPISGHRSVSWYQQTPGQGLQFLFEYFSETQRNKGNFPGRFSGRQFSNSRSEMNVSTLELGDSALYLCASSLVVAGYQETQYFGPGTRLLVL.

The CDR3 loop reads CASSPDRARAKNIQYF. The CDR3 DNA is TGTGCCAGCAGCCCAGACAGAGCAAGGGCCAAAAACATTCAGTACTTC. The chain recombines TRBV5-4 with TRBJ2-4; D is possibly TRBD1 (5 bases). Trimming stripped 4 bases from V and 1 base from J, with 15 bases between. The CDR3 consists of 16 residues. Looked up from germline, CDR1 is SGHNT and CDR2 is YYREEE (reference sequence).

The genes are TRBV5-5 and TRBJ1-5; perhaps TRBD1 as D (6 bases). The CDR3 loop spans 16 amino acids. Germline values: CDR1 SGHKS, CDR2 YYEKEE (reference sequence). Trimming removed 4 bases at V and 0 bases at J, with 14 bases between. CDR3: CASSPTGTNSNQPQHF. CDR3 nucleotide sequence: TGTGCCAGCAGCCCTACAGGGACTAATAGCAATCAGCCCCAGCATTTT. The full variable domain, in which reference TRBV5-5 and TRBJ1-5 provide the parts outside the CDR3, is DAGVTQSPTHLIKTRGQQVTLRCSPISGHKSVSWYQQVLGQGPQFIFQYYEKEERGRGNFPDRFSARQFPNYSSELNVNALLLGDSALYLCASSPTGTNSNQPQHFGDGTRLSIL.

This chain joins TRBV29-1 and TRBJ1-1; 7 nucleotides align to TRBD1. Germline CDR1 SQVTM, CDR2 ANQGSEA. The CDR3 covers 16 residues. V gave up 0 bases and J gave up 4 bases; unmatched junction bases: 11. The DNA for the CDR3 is TGCAGCGTTGAAGATCTGGACAGGTCCTGGTCCACTGAAGCTTTCTTT. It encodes CSVEDLDRSWSTEAFF. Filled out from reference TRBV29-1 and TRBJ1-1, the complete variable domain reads SAVISQKPSRDICQRGTSLTIQCQVDSQVTMMFWYRQQPGQSLTLIATANQGSEATYESGFVIDKFPISRPNLTFSTLTVSNMSPEDSSIYLCSVEDLDRSWSTEAFFGQGTRLTVV.

The CDR3 DNA is TGTGCCAGCTCCTCCTCAGGGGGCTCCTACGAGCAGTACTTC. It yields the protein CASSSSGGSYEQYF. The rearrangement links TRBV18 to TRBJ2-7; 7 bases align to TRBD1. Germline CDR1 and CDR2: KGHSH and LQKENI. The length of the CDR3 is 14 residues. Germline trimming cut 6 bases from V and 0 bases from J; bases unmatched to any gene: 5.

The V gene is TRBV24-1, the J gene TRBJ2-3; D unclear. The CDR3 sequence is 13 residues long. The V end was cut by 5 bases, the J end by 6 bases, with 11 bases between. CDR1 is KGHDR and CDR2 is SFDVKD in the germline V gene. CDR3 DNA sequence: TGTGCCACCAGTGGCGGCCAGTGGGATACGCAGTATTTT. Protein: CATSGGQWDTQYF.

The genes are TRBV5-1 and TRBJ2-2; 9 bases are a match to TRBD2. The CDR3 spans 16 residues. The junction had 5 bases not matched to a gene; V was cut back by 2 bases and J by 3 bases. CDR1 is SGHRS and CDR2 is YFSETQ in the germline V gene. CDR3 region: CASSLGLAGHTGELFF. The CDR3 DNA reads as TGCGCCAGCAGCTTAGGGCTAGCGGGGCACACCGGGGAGCTGTTTTTT.

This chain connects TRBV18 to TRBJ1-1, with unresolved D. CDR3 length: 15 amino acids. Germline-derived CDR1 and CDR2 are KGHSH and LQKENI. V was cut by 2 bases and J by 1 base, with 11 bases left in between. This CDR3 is CASSPSGVENTEAFF. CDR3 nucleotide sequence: TGTGCCAGCTCACCATCCGGGGTTGAGAACACTGAAGCTTTCTTT.

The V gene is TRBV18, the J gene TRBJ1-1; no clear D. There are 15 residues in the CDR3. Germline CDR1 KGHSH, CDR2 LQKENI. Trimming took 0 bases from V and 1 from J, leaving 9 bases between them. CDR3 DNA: TGTGCCAGCTCACCACCCTTAGAGGGGAACACTGAAGCTTTCTTT. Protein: CASSPPLEGNTEAFF.

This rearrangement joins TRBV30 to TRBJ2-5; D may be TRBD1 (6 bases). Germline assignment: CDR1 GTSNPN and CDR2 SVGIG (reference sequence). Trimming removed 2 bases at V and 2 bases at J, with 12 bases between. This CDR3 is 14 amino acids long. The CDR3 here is CAWSTNRVQETQYF. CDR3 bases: TGTGCCTGGAGTACAAACAGGGTACAAGAGACCCAGTACTTC.

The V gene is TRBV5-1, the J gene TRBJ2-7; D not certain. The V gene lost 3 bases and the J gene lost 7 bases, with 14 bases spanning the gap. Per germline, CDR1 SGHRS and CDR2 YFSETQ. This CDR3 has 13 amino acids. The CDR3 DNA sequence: TGCGCCAGCAGCTCGTTCCCCGCAGAAGAGCAGTACTTC. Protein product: CASSSFPAEEQYF.

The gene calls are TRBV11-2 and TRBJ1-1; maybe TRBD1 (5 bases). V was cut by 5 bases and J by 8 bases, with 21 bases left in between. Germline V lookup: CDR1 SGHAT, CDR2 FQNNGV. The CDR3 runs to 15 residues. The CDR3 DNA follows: TGTGCCAGCAGCGGATTTAACAGGCTAAGCAGCGAAGCTTTCTTT. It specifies CASSGFNRLSSEAFF.

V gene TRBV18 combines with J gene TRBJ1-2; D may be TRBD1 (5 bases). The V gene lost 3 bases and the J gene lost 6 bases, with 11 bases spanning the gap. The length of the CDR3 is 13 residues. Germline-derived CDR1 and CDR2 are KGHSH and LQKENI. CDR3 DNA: TGTGCCAGCTCACCGCTGCAGGGAAATGGCTACACCTTC. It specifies CASSPLQGNGYTF.